The TCR beta chain described here comes from a study of beta chain features in type 1 diabetes. Notes on the study in general: For Type 1 diabetes patients, all four CD4+ subsets carried TCRB CDR3s that were moderately but significantly shorter.

A note on this clone: The antigen is not known.

Sequencing targeted expressed TCRB transcripts, as all isolated RNA had been reverse transcribed. TCRdb's copy holds only in-frame clones and misses some; the assay was immunoSEQ multiplex PCR. The repertoire holds around 250,000 clones, with about 15% as singletons. The source of this sequence is a man younger than 45 with type 1 diabetes. What was sequenced was naive CD4+ T cells from blood.

The CDR3 nucleotides are TGCGCCAGCAGCTTGGACGGGAACACCGGGGAGCTGTTTTTT. Translating gives CASSLDGNTGELFF. J is TRBJ2-2 and V is TRBV5-1; D unclear. The V gene's germline CDR1 is SGHRS and CDR2 YFSETQ. V was trimmed by 0 bases and J by 1 base, leaving 4 bases between them. This CDR3 has 14 residues.